Listed here are 14 T cell receptor beta chains from one sample, sequenced in a study of blood T cell repertoires in COVID-19. TCRdb's table, derived via immunoSEQ multiplex PCR, lists solely in-frame clones and lacks some. This table has roughly 150,000 clones, about 86% appearing once. Material for sequencing was peripheral blood. The receptors originated from a woman in her seventies with acute or convalescent COVID-19.

The chain has TRBV7-9 and TRBJ1-2; D gene ambiguous. V lost 6 bases and J 8 bases, leaving 10 bases between the germline ends. The germline CDR1 and CDR2 sequences are SEHNR and FQNEAQ (reference sequence). The CDR3 has 11 amino acids. The CDR3 protein is CASSGASGYTF. CDR3 coding DNA: TGTGCCAGCAGTGGAGCGTCAGGCTACACCTTC.

This clone was recorded only once. V usage is TRBV5-5 and J usage is TRBJ1-5; D is possibly TRBD1 (6 bases). The CDR3 is made up of 16 amino acids. The V and J ends lost 0 bases and 0 bases respectively, with 10 bases between them. Germline V CDR1 and CDR2: SGHKS, YYEKEE (reference sequence). For the CDR3, the DNA is TGTGCCAGCAGCTTGGACAGGGTAAATAGCAATCAGCCCCAGCATTTT. This codes for CASSLDRVNSNQPQHF.

The chain carries TRBV30 and TRBJ1-1; TRBD1 matches 8 bases. Germline-derived CDR1 and CDR2 are GTSNPN and SVGIG (reference sequence). The junction had 5 bases not matched to a gene; V was cut back by 4 bases and J by 4 bases. The CDR3 spans 13 residues. The CDR3 loop reads CAWTGQGRTEAFF. The CDR3 DNA follows: TGTGCCTGGACCGGACAGGGACGCACTGAAGCTTTCTTT.

This chain uses TRBV2 with TRBJ1-2; the D gene is possibly TRBD1 (5 bases). Germline-derived CDR1 and CDR2 are SNHLY and FYNNEI. The V and J ends lost 8 bases and 1 base respectively, with 11 bases between them. There are 13 residues in the CDR3. The DNA for the CDR3 is TGTGCCAGCCGAGACAGAATTAACTATGGCTACACCTTC. Protein: CASRDRINYGYTF.

The chain joins TRBV7-2 to TRBJ1-5; D not certain. V was pared by 2 bases and J by 0 bases, with 8 bases between. The germline V gene encodes CDR1 SGHTA and CDR2 FQGNSA. This CDR3 is built from 15 residues. DNA of the CDR3: TGTGCCAGCAGCTTATCCGTTAATAGCAATCAGCCCCAGCATTTT. Translating gives CASSLSVNSNQPQHF.

The V call is TRBV4-2, the J call TRBJ1-1, with a tentative D call TRBD1 (5 bases). Trimming left V 7 bases short and J 8 bases short, with 11 bases between. Germline V CDR1 and CDR2: LGHNA, YNFKEQ. The CDR3 spans 11 residues. The CDR3, as DNA: TGTGCCAGCAAGCAGGGCTTGGAAGCTTTCTTT. This gives the protein CASKQGLEAFF.

V is TRBV18 and J is TRBJ2-5; D uncertain. V was trimmed by 1 base and J by 4 bases, leaving 7 bases between them. Germline CDR1 is KGHSH and CDR2 is LQKENI. The CDR3 is 13 residues long. The chain's CDR3 is CASSPRLRETQYF. The CDR3 bases are TGTGCCAGCTCACCACGGTTGAGAGAGACCCAGTACTTC.

The chain couples TRBV2 to TRBJ2-1; 9 positions agree with TRBD2. Germline V CDR1 and CDR2: SNHLY, FYNNEI. The CDR3 is 17 amino acids. Unmatched junction bases numbered 16, after V lost 7 bases and J lost 6 bases. The CDR3, as DNA: TGTGCCAGCACTCCGCGGTCTAGCGGGATTTCGGGCAATGAGCAGTTCTTC. Translated, it gives CASTPRSSGISGNEQFF.

The V call is TRBV4-1, the J call TRBJ2-2; D unclear. Trimming cost V 1 base and J 6 bases, with 6 bases left between them. The CDR3 runs 13 residues. In germline, CDR1 is MGHRA, CDR2 YSYEKL. The CDR3 is CASSQVVSGELFF. DNA of the CDR3: TGCGCCAGCAGCCAAGTAGTCTCCGGGGAGCTGTTTTTT.

The J gene is TRBJ1-4, the V gene TRBV10-3; no clear D gene. The CDR3 totals 15 residues. CDR1 is ENHRY, CDR2 SYGVKD, per germline. Trimming removed 2 bases from V and 0 bases from J, with 7 bases in between. The CDR3 bases are TGTGCCATCAGTGAGGAACTAGCAACTAATGAAAAACTGTTTTTT. Protein product: CAISEELATNEKLFF.

This clone has a handful of counts. V gene TRBV18 combines with J gene TRBJ1-1, with TRBD1 identical over 9 bases. Germline V gene sequence: CDR1 KGHSH, CDR2 LQKENI. After removal of 3 bases from V and 4 bases from J, the junction contained 6 bases not matched to a gene. This CDR3 comprises 15 residues. The CDR3: CASSPSGTGITEAFF. The CDR3 DNA is TGTGCCAGCTCACCTTCCGGGACAGGGATCACTGAAGCTTTCTTT.

The chain couples TRBV19 to TRBJ1-2; 8 bases align to TRBD1. With V trimmed by 4 bases and J by 4 bases, 5 bases remained unmatched. CDR1 is LNHDA, CDR2 SQIVND, per germline (reference sequence). This CDR3 spans 14 amino acids. This chain's CDR3 is CASSKGQGSYGYTF. The CDR3 nucleotides are TGTGCCAGTAGTAAAGGACAGGGCTCCTATGGCTACACCTTC.

This CDR3 is CASSFGAPGQSFVLEQFF. In DNA, the CDR3 is TGTGCCAGCAGCTTTGGAGCTCCGGGACAGAGTTTCGTGCTTGAGCAGTTCTTC. The chain joins TRBV7-2 to TRBJ2-1; 7 nucleotides agree with TRBD1. J lost 9 bases, V lost 3 bases, and 20 bases had no gene match. Germline assignment: CDR1 SGHTA and CDR2 FQGNSA. There are 18 residues in the CDR3.

The chain uses TRBV2 and TRBJ2-7; 10 positions agree with TRBD2. CDR1 SNHLY and CDR2 FYNNEI come from the germline V gene. The CDR3 extends over 16 amino acids. J gave up 4 bases and V 3 bases, and 9 bases lay outside the gene matches. CDR3 in amino acids: CASSDPRTSGLYEQYF. The CDR3 region has the DNA TGTGCCAGCAGTGACCCTCGGACTAGCGGCTTATACGAGCAGTACTTC. The full variable domain, rest sourced from reference TRBV2 and TRBJ2-7, is EPEVTQTPSHQVTQMGQEVILRCVPISNHLYFYWYRQILGQKVEFLVSFYNNEISEKSEIFDDQFSVERPDGSNFTLKIRSTKLEDSAMYFCASSDPRTSGLYEQYFGPGTRLTVT.